This T cell receptor beta chain was recovered during a study of molecular identifiers for immune sequencing clone quantification. The CDR3 sequence is 20 residues long. With 5 bases clipped from V and 0 bases from J, the junction kept 19 bases outside the gene matches. TCRdb called the PCR reads again in MiXCR, with one record for every CDR3 protein. This table has hundreds of thousands of distinct CDR3 sequences, over 25% appearing once. This rearrangement joins TRBV12-3 or TRBV12-4 to TRBJ1-3; TRBD1 matches at 7 bases. The sequenced sample consisted of naive CD8+ T cells from blood, with Jurkat cell RNA spiked in. Sample subset: FACS-sorted CD8+CD4-CCR7+CD45RA+ naive T cells. The source of this sequence is a human donor in good health. Some libraries in this study had Jurkat cell RNA spiked in. CDR3 sequence reads: CASSQTYLRDSLSSGNTIYF. The CDR3 nucleotides are TGTGCCAGCAGTCAAACCTACCTCCGGGACAGTCTTTCCTCTGGAAACACCATATATTTT.